One sample yielded the 18 T cell receptor beta chains listed below, sequenced in a study of blood T cell repertoires in COVID-19. Only in-frame clones appear in the TCRdb table, and some are missing; sequencing was by immunoSEQ multiplex PCR. The sample carries 180,000 or so clones, about 75% recorded once. The material sequenced was peripheral blood. The receptors derive from a woman in her fifties or sixties with active or convalescent COVID-19.

V gene TRBV3-1 (or the pseudogene TRBV3-2) combines with J gene TRBJ2-1, with unresolved D. Germline V CDR1 and CDR2: LGHDT, YNNKEL (reference sequence). V dropped 1 base and J dropped 3 bases, with 10 bases sitting between them. The CDR3 length is 15 residues. The CDR3 nucleotides read TGTGCCAGCAGCCAAGGCCTACAGAGCTACAATGAGCAGTTCTTC. It specifies CASSQGLQSYNEQFF.

This clone showed up just a few times. This chain's CDR3 is CASGGTGVIPHEQYF. In DNA form, the CDR3 reads TGTGCCAGCGGTGGGACAGGCGTAATCCCCCACGAGCAGTACTTC. The J gene is TRBJ2-7, the V gene TRBV2; 8 positions match TRBD1. The CDR3 consists of 15 residues. Trimming at V came to 8 bases and at J to 5 bases, leaving 14 bases not matched to a gene. Germline V CDR1 and CDR2: SNHLY, FYNNEI.

The chain carries TRBV30 and TRBJ2-7; the D is unclear. The V end was cut by 2 bases, the J end by 8 bases, with 16 bases between. The CDR3 consists of 13 residues. Germline CDR1 is GTSNPN and CDR2 is SVGIG (reference sequence). The CDR3: CAWSSTTGEKQYF. The CDR3 bases are TGTGCCTGGAGTTCAACTACCGGAGAAAAGCAGTACTTC.

CDR3 nucleotides: TGTGCCAGCAGTTACTTGCCGGGACAGGGGATAACTGAAGCTTTCTTT. This translates into CASSYLPGQGITEAFF. The chain employs TRBV6-5 and TRBJ1-1, with 10 bases matching TRBD1. This CDR3 has 16 residues. J lost 5 bases, V lost 1 base, and 7 bases had no gene match. Per the germline V gene, CDR1 is MNHEY and CDR2 is SVGAGI.

The CDR3 protein is CASEGQGKETQYF. The CDR3 region has the DNA TGTGCCAGTGAGGGACAGGGGAAAGAGACCCAGTACTTC. The rearrangement uses TRBV6-6 and TRBJ2-5; the match to TRBD1 covers 10 bases. The CDR3 is made up of 13 amino acids. Losses at the gene ends were 9 bases for V and 3 bases for J; bases not matched to a gene: 4. Germline CDR1 reads MNHNY; CDR2 reads SVGAGI (reference sequence).

The V call is TRBV3-1 (or the pseudogene TRBV3-2), the J call TRBJ2-2; D may be TRBD1 (6 bases). V was clipped by 6 bases and J by 8 bases, with 13 bases between them. The CDR3 is 13 amino acids. Germline V gives CDR1 LGHDT, CDR2 YNNKEL (reference sequence). CDR3 DNA: TGTGCCAGCAGGAACAGGGTTGCGGGGGAGCTGTTTTTT. Translated, it gives CASRNRVAGELFF.

V and J are TRBV7-6 and TRBJ2-3; 8 nucleotides align to TRBD2. There are 15 residues in the CDR3. Germline assignment: CDR1 SGHVS and CDR2 FNYEAQ. With V trimmed by 5 bases and J by 0 bases, 4 bases remained unmatched. CDR3 residues: CASSRAGGSTDTQYF. For the CDR3, the DNA is TGTGCCAGCAGCCGTGCGGGGGGAAGCACAGATACGCAGTATTTT.

In its sample, this clone was seen a few times. The chain joins TRBV7-2 to TRBJ2-2; 11 nucleotides line up with TRBD2. CDR1 and CDR2 (germline): SGHTA, FQGNSA. The CDR3 spans 16 residues. J gave up 1 base and V 5 bases, and 3 bases lay outside the gene matches. The CDR3 sequence is CASSLTSGGNTGELFF. CDR3 in DNA: TGTGCCAGCAGCCTCACTAGCGGGGGGAACACCGGGGAGCTGTTTTTT.

The rearrangement uses TRBV18 and TRBJ2-5; the D gene is possibly TRBD1 (6 bases). Germline values: CDR1 KGHSH, CDR2 LQKENI. This CDR3 has 14 residues. V lost 3 bases to trimming and J lost 4 bases, with 12 bases between them. The CDR3 region is CASSPQGKAETQYF. CDR3 in DNA: TGTGCCAGCTCACCTCAGGGGAAGGCAGAGACCCAGTACTTC.

This rearrangement joins TRBV5-6 to TRBJ2-1; TRBD2 matches at 11 bases. This CDR3 has 16 residues. Germline V gene lookup returns CDR1 SGHDT and CDR2 YYEEEE. The ends lost 10 bases at V and 0 bases at J; junction bases unmatched: 9. The CDR3, as DNA: TGTGCCCCAGAAACTAGCGGGAGTCCCTCCTACAATGAGCAGTTCTTC. Residues: CAPETSGSPSYNEQFF. The full variable domain, completed using reference TRBV5-6 and TRBJ2-1, is DAGVTQSPTHLIKTRGQQVTLRCSPKSGHDTVSWYQQALGQGPQFIFQYYEEEERQRGNFPDRFSGHQFPNYSSELNVNALLLGDSALYLCAPETSGSPSYNEQFFGPGTRLTVL.

The V gene is TRBV5-4, the J gene TRBJ1-2; 12 bases are shared with TRBD1. The CDR3 has 15 amino acids. CDR1 is SGHNT and CDR2 is YYREEE in the germline V gene (reference sequence). Trimming took 4 bases from V and 8 from J; bases not matched to a gene: 9. CDR3 sequence (DNA): TGTGCCAGCAGCACCCGGGACAGGGGGCTGTGGGGCTACACCTTC. Translating it yields CASSTRDRGLWGYTF.

The V and J genes are TRBV19 and TRBJ1-2; possible D gene TRBD1, 6 bases. The CDR3 has 13 residues. CDR1 is LNHDA, CDR2 SQIVND, per germline (reference sequence). With 6 bases removed from V and 3 bases from J, the gap between germline ends came to 11 bases. The CDR3 nucleotides are TGTGCCAGTAGCGAGGGGGTTGACTATGGCTACACCTTC. Protein sequence: CASSEGVDYGYTF.

V usage is TRBV7-9 and J usage is TRBJ2-7; 7 nucleotides align to TRBD2. CDR1 is SEHNR and CDR2 is FQNEAQ in the germline V gene (reference sequence). The CDR3 has 17 residues. With V trimmed by 5 bases and J by 0 bases, 13 bases remained unmatched. CDR3 coding DNA: TGTGCCAGCAGCAACCAGGCACTAGCGACGAGCTCCTACGAGCAGTACTTC. Translated, it gives CASSNQALATSSYEQYF.

This clone was counted only a few times. The chain is built from TRBV7-6 and TRBJ2-7, with D perhaps TRBD1 (6 bases). V was clipped by 2 bases and J by 3 bases, with 11 bases between them. Looked up from germline, CDR1 is SGHVS and CDR2 is FNYEAQ. The length of the CDR3 is 14 residues. The CDR3 DNA follows: TGTGCCAGCAGCTTATATGGCAGGGGCTACGAGCAGTACTTC. Translating it yields CASSLYGRGYEQYF. Based on the CDR3 plus reference TRBV7-6 and TRBJ2-7, the full variable domain is GAGVSQSPRYKVTKRGQDVALRCDPISGHVSLYWYRQALGQGPEFLTYFNYEAQQDKSGLPNDRFSAERPEGSISTLTIQRTEQRDSAMYRCASSLYGRGYEQYFGPGTRLTVT.

This chain connects TRBV5-1 to TRBJ2-1; 8 bases line up with TRBD2. V trimming: 0 bases; J trimming: 1 base; junction bases outside the gene matches: 15. Germline CDR1 is SGHRS and CDR2 is YFSETQ. This CDR3 contains 20 residues. DNA of the CDR3: TGCGCCAGCAGCTTGGCGGCCCGCCCCGGGGCGGGGGGTTCCTACAATGAGCAGTTCTTC. Translation: CASSLAARPGAGGSYNEQFF. Looking up the rest from reference TRBV5-1 and TRBJ2-1 gives the full variable domain: KAGVTQTPRYLIKTRGQQVTLSCSPISGHRSVSWYQQTPGQGLQFLFEYFSETQRNKGNFPGRFSGRQFSNSRSEMNVSTLELGDSALYLCASSLAARPGAGGSYNEQFFGPGTRLTVL.

This clone was detected once. The CDR3 sequence is CASSLAYNSPLHF. The CDR3 DNA reads as TGTGCCAGCAGCTTAGCTTATAATTCACCCCTCCACTTT. This chain uses TRBV11-2 with TRBJ1-6; D uncertain. Germline V CDR1 and CDR2: SGHAT, FQNNGV. The CDR3 extends over 13 amino acids. V was cut by 1 base and J by 4 bases, with 2 bases left in between.

V usage is TRBV25-1 and J usage is TRBJ1-4, with 7 bases fitting TRBD1. CDR1 MGHDK and CDR2 SYGVNS come from the germline V gene. Trimming cost V 11 bases and J 3 bases; bases outside gene matches: 6. The CDR3 has 13 amino acids. Here the CDR3 reads CAYRGSANEKLFF. The CDR3 nucleotides read TGTGCCTACAGGGGATCAGCTAATGAAAAACTGTTTTTT.

The chain joins TRBV6-2 or TRBV6-3 to TRBJ1-5; D gene uncertain. The CDR3 contains 23 residues. CDR1 MNHEY and CDR2 SVGEGT come from the germline V gene. Trimming left V 6 bases short and J 0 bases short, with 36 bases between. The CDR3 protein is CASSHRLRISGRSGLVSNQPQHF. CDR3 DNA: TGTGCCAGCAGCCATCGACTTCGGATCTCCGGGAGGTCGGGTCTGGTTAGCAATCAGCCCCAGCATTTT.